This TCR beta chain was obtained from a study of T cell responses to AZD1222 COVID-19 vaccine. General study results and limits: Donors in the cohort were predominantly white British and more often female, and clonal diversity was possibly underestimated. Baseline serostatus was positive in only six AZD1222 recipients.

TCRdb's table, derived via immunoSEQ multiplex PCR, lists solely in-frame clones and lacks some. There are about 190,000 clones in the sample; 85% to 90% occur only once, and 2.5% to 3% lies in the top ten. To note about this clone: Antigen unknown.

Trimming shortened V by 5 bases and J by 1 base, and 8 bases separated the two germline ends. The germline CDR1 and CDR2 sequences are LNHDA and SQIVND (reference sequence). The CDR3 extends over 13 amino acids. Sample: peripheral blood, taken on day 0 of MenACWY control vaccination. The clonotype originates from an adult in good health. V gene TRBV19 combines with J gene TRBJ1-1; weak D call: TRBD1 (6 bases). The CDR3 DNA sequence: TGTGCCAGTAGTTTGACAGGGAACACTGAAGCTTTCTTT. Protein product: CASSLTGNTEAFF.